This TCR beta chain was sequenced for a study of blood T cells in healthy people across ages. This clonotype was detected a few times. Then a second PCR, running roughly 7 to 11 cycles, was carried out with a sample-barcoded 5' primer and a J-beta primer mix. Any given sample supplied a minimum of 2.5 million CDR3-containing paired-end reads. TCRdb analysed the 5' RACE reads with MiXCR anew, one entry per CDR3 protein. The sample shows 1.5 million to 2 million distinct CDR3 sequences, 35% to 50% of them seen only once. Per the germline V gene, CDR1 is MGHDK and CDR2 is SYGVNS. This CDR3 contains 13 residues. Trimming took off 2 bases at V and 7 bases at J, with 11 bases between the two ends.

The clonotype originates from a human donor in good health. The rearrangement joins TRBV25-1 to TRBJ1-2, with D unresolved. What was sequenced was blood. CDR3 bases: TGTGCCAGCAGTGAAGACCCGAGAATTGGCTACACCTTC. Protein sequence: CASSEDPRIGYTF.